The 25 T cell receptor beta chains presented below share a single source sample, sequenced in a study of blood T cell repertoires in COVID-19 (dated by TCRdb to 2020 to 2021). The method was the immunoSEQ multiplex PCR assay. TCRdb provides this immuneACCESS table in a form limited to in-frame rearrangements. Some clones are lacking; in checked studies, under half of them reflect an unresolved V gene, and why the rest are absent is not known. The sample table shows some 190,000 clones, and over 70% are seen once. Together, the top ten hold around 15% of the sample. The specimen sequenced was PBMCs or T cells enriched from blood (not recorded which). The receptor set was obtained from a man aged 55 to 69 who had been exposed to COVID-19.

DNA for the CDR3: TGTGCCAGCAGTGACGGACTAGGTTTCTACGAGCAGTACTTC. This gives the protein CASSDGLGFYEQYF. The V call is TRBV2, the J call TRBJ2-7; 7 bases match TRBD2. Germline CDR1 and CDR2: SNHLY and FYNNEI. The CDR3 consists of 14 residues. V shed 3 bases, J shed 3 bases, and the junction held 5 bases outside the gene matches.

J is TRBJ2-7 and V is TRBV7-2, with a possible D match to TRBD2 (5 bases). The germline CDR1 and CDR2 sequences are SGHTA and FQGNSA. The germline V and J ends were trimmed by 1 base and 1 base, with 11 bases remaining between them. The CDR3 contains 15 residues. CDR3: CASSLGPRTSYEQYF. CDR3 DNA: TGTGCCAGCAGCTTAGGGCCCAGGACTTCCTACGAGCAGTACTTC. Full variable domain (remainder filled in from reference TRBV7-2 and TRBJ2-7): GAGVSQSPSNKVTEKGKDVELRCDPISGHTALYWYRQSLGQGLEFLIYFQGNSAPDKSGLPSDRFSAERTGGSVSTLTIQRTQQEDSAVYLCASSLGPRTSYEQYFGPGTRLTVT.

V usage is TRBV7-9 and J usage is TRBJ1-5; tentatively, D is TRBD1 (5 bases). Trimming removed 0 bases at V and 3 bases at J, with 9 bases between. Germline CDR1 reads SEHNR; CDR2 reads FQNEAQ (reference sequence). This CDR3 comprises 15 residues. The CDR3 reads CASSLAGQDNQPQHF. CDR3 DNA sequence: TGTGCCAGCAGCTTAGCGGGGCAGGACAATCAGCCCCAGCATTTT.

V usage is TRBV19 and J usage is TRBJ2-2; TRBD2 matches 11 bases. The CDR3 covers 17 residues. Germline V gene lookup returns CDR1 LNHDA and CDR2 SQIVND (reference sequence). J lost 6 bases, V lost 2 bases, and 8 bases had no gene match. CDR3 DNA: TGTGCCAGTAGTATACTACCTGTAGCGGGAGGGCCCGGGGAGCTGTTTTTT. Translation: CASSILPVAGGPGELFF.

This chain joins TRBV19 and TRBJ2-2; maybe TRBD1 (5 bases). With 8 bases removed from V and 1 base from J, the gap between germline ends came to 11 bases. The length of the CDR3 is 14 residues. Germline-derived CDR1 and CDR2 are LNHDA and SQIVND (reference sequence). The CDR3 DNA reads as TGTGCCAGTCGAGGACAAATGAACACCGGGGAGCTGTTTTTT. Translating gives CASRGQMNTGELFF.

This clone was detected a few times. The chain couples TRBV11-3 to TRBJ2-1; 8 bases map to TRBD2. The V gene's germline CDR1 is SGHNT and CDR2 YENEEA. With 0 bases clipped from V and 3 bases from J, the junction kept 7 bases outside the gene matches. The CDR3 loop spans 17 amino acids. The CDR3 DNA follows: TGTGCCAGCAGCTTAGAGAGAAGCGGGAGTTTCTACAATGAGCAGTTCTTC. Protein sequence: CASSLERSGSFYNEQFF.

This clone occurred a few times. The gene calls are TRBV5-4 and TRBJ2-3; 10 bases match TRBD2. Germline CDR1 is SGHNT and CDR2 is YYREEE (reference sequence). The V and J ends lost 4 bases and 5 bases, in that order; junction bases with no gene match: 7. The CDR3 spans 15 residues. CDR3 region: CASSRAGGPLDTQYF. For the CDR3, the DNA is TGTGCCAGCAGCCGAGCGGGAGGGCCGTTAGATACGCAGTATTTT.

This clone came up once. The chain employs TRBV29-1 and TRBJ1-2; 11 bases map to TRBD1. The CDR3 is 14 residues long. Trimming removed 4 bases from V and 5 bases from J; junction bases left unmatched: 6. Germline V gene data show CDR1 as SQVTM and CDR2 as ANQGSEA. Here the CDR3 reads CSVGGQGARYGYTF. CDR3 nucleotides: TGCAGCGTTGGAGGACAGGGGGCAAGGTATGGCTACACCTTC.

The chain recombines TRBV7-9 with TRBJ2-1; D not resolved. V was cut by 1 base and J by 5 bases, with 6 bases left in between. The CDR3 loop spans 13 amino acids. Germline V gene lookup returns CDR1 SEHNR and CDR2 FQNEAQ (reference sequence). CDR3 protein: CASSLGEHNEQFF. CDR3 DNA sequence: TGTGCCAGCAGCTTAGGAGAGCACAATGAGCAGTTCTTC.

The chain couples TRBV6-1 to TRBJ2-7; D may be TRBD2 (7 bases). This CDR3 is 15 amino acids long. Germline CDR1 is MNHNS and CDR2 is SASEGT. V dropped 0 bases and J dropped 2 bases, with 11 bases sitting between them. This chain's CDR3 is CASSEAGGGPYEQYF. DNA of the CDR3: TGTGCCAGCAGTGAAGCAGGCGGGGGCCCCTACGAGCAGTACTTC.

The rearrangement joins TRBV9 to TRBJ2-3, with 10 bases fitting TRBD2. Germline lookup yields CDR1 SGDLS and CDR2 YYNGEE. The CDR3 spans 16 residues. The trim removed 3 bases at V and 0 bases at J, leaving 4 bases unmatched. The CDR3 reads CASSGSGRVSTDTQYF. The CDR3 DNA reads as TGTGCCAGCAGCGGGAGCGGGAGGGTTAGCACAGATACGCAGTATTTT.

The chain combines TRBV7-3 with TRBJ2-1; tentative D call: TRBD2 (5 bases). The CDR3 totals 14 residues. Trimming stripped 7 bases from V and 5 bases from J, with 15 bases between. CDR1 SGHTA and CDR2 FQGTGA come from the germline V gene. CDR3 loop: CASTATPGNNEQFF. CDR3 coding DNA: TGTGCCAGCACCGCCACGCCGGGAAACAATGAGCAGTTCTTC.

The chain couples TRBV25-1 to TRBJ1-2; 8 positions agree with TRBD1. Germline trimming cut 6 bases from V and 5 bases from J; bases unmatched to any gene: 5. The CDR3 spans 13 residues. Germline CDR1 is MGHDK and CDR2 is SYGVNS. The CDR3 loop is CASRGTGPYGYTF. The CDR3, as DNA: TGTGCCAGCAGGGGGACAGGACCTTATGGCTACACCTTC.

The chain employs TRBV9 and TRBJ2-5, with 13 bases lining up with TRBD2. This CDR3 spans 15 amino acids. Germline CDR1 is SGDLS and CDR2 is YYNGEE. The V gene end was trimmed by 0 bases and the J gene end by 4 bases; junction bases not matched to a gene: 0. CDR3 residues: CASSVGTSGGETQYF. CDR3 nucleotides: TGTGCCAGCAGCGTAGGGACTAGCGGGGGAGAGACCCAGTACTTC.

The chain combines TRBV11-3 with TRBJ2-5; 7 bases are shared with TRBD1. Trimming took 3 bases from V and 5 from J; bases not matched to a gene: 12. Germline CDR1 SGHNT, CDR2 YENEEA. CDR3 length equals 16 residues. Here the CDR3 DNA reads TGTGCCAGCAGCTTGGGCCCTCCAGGGGGTGGGGAGACCCAGTACTTC. It is translated as CASSLGPPGGGETQYF.

This clone was seen just once. The chain carries TRBV19 and TRBJ2-7; 8 positions agree with TRBD1. Germline values: CDR1 LNHDA, CDR2 SQIVND (reference sequence). J was trimmed by 0 bases and V by 3 bases; bases with no gene match: 1. CDR3 size: 14 residues. The CDR3 DNA sequence: TGTGCCAGTAGTATCGGGACAGGCTCCTACGAGCAGTACTTC. Amino acids: CASSIGTGSYEQYF.

This chain's CDR3 is CASSATGMGGFTEAFF. CDR3 nucleotide sequence: TGTGCCAGCAGTGCTACGGGAATGGGGGGTTTTACTGAAGCTTTCTTT. This chain joins TRBV6-1 and TRBJ1-1; D possibly corresponds to TRBD1 (5 bases). Trimming removed 4 bases from V and 5 bases from J, with 20 bases in between. CDR3 length: 16 residues. Germline CDR1 reads MNHNS; CDR2 reads SASEGT.

CDR3 in DNA: TGTGCCAGCAGCTTAGTAGGCACACAGGCGAGGTATGGCTACACCTTC. Amino acid sequence: CASSLVGTQARYGYTF. The rearrangement uses TRBV7-8 and TRBJ1-2; TRBD1 is a possible D gene (5 bases). V gave up 1 base and J gave up 5 bases, with 17 bases separating them. Per the germline V gene, CDR1 is SGHVS and CDR2 is FQNEAQ. This CDR3 spans 16 amino acids.

The CDR3 DNA reads TGCAGTGCTACCAGGGCGAGTGAGCAGTTCTTC. This codes for CSATRASEQFF. This chain uses TRBV20-1 with TRBJ2-1; tentative D call: TRBD1 (5 bases). Germline V gene data show CDR1 as DFQATT and CDR2 as SNEGSKA (reference sequence). Trimming stripped 4 bases from V and 9 bases from J, with 10 bases between. This CDR3 region has 11 residues.

The chain is built from TRBV10-3 and TRBJ1-5; D gene uncertain. The CDR3 loop spans 14 amino acids. Germline loops: CDR1 ENHRY, CDR2 SYGVKD. V lost 2 bases to trimming and J lost 0 bases, with 5 bases between them. CDR3 sequence: CAISEAGSNQPQHF. The CDR3 DNA follows: TGTGCCATCAGTGAGGCCGGTAGCAATCAGCCCCAGCATTTT.

This clone was seen at least ten times. The chain has TRBV19 and TRBJ1-1; a possible D gene is TRBD1 (5 bases). CDR1 is LNHDA and CDR2 is SQIVND in the germline V gene (reference sequence). The CDR3 extends over 16 amino acids. V lost 8 bases to trimming and J lost 4 bases, with 23 bases between them. In nucleotides, the CDR3 is TGTGCCAGTCCACCGCCCGGGGGAAGTAGGGGCACTGAAGCTTTCTTT. Protein sequence: CASPPPGGSRGTEAFF.

V is TRBV6-5 and J is TRBJ1-1; 7 positions agree with TRBD1. V lost 5 bases and J lost 4; bases outside the gene matches: 7. The CDR3 is 14 amino acids. Germline CDR1 reads MNHEY; CDR2 reads SVGAGI. CDR3 nucleotides: TGTGCCAGCAGTAAGGACAGGATAGGCACTGAAGCTTTCTTT. Protein product: CASSKDRIGTEAFF.

The chain couples TRBV24-1 to TRBJ2-5; D is possibly TRBD2 (5 bases). Trimming took off 6 bases at V and 1 base at J, with 14 bases between the two ends. The germline V gene has CDR1 KGHDR and CDR2 SFDVKD. The length of the CDR3 is 15 residues. The CDR3 DNA is TGTGCCACCAGTTCCCGAGGGCTAACCCAAGAGACCCAGTACTTC. This codes for CATSSRGLTQETQYF.

This chain links TRBV6-1 with TRBJ1-5; TRBD1 agrees at 7 bases. Per the germline V gene, CDR1 is MNHNS and CDR2 is SASEGT. This CDR3 has 18 residues. With 1 base clipped from V and 3 bases from J, the junction kept 12 bases outside the gene matches. CDR3 region: CASSEVQLAGGINQPQHF. Here the CDR3 DNA reads TGTGCCAGCAGTGAAGTCCAATTGGCAGGGGGTATCAATCAGCCCCAGCATTTT.

Comment on this clone: Other DNA sequences in the same sample also yield this CDR3. Here the CDR3 reads CASSLAGTGTYEQYF. For the CDR3, the DNA is TGTGCCAGCAGCTTAGCTGGAACAGGGACCTACGAGCAGTACTTC. The rearrangement uses TRBV7-2 and TRBJ2-7, with TRBD1 as a possible D gene (6 bases). V dropped 0 bases and J dropped 2 bases, with 11 bases sitting between them. The CDR3 has 15 amino acids. Germline V gene data show CDR1 as SGHTA and CDR2 as FQGNSA.